The 14 T cell receptor beta chains given below trace back to one sample, sequenced in a study of CD8 T cells in ankylosing spondylitis. Each CDR3 protein gets one entry after TCRdb re-called the 5' RACE reads with MiXCR. Of about 240,000 distinct CDR3 sequences in the sample, about 11% were seen once. Material: blood, either unsorted or a sorted T cell fraction (not recorded which). Receptors originate from a male donor with ankylosing spondylitis or in good health (not recorded which).

This clonotype was seen a handful of times. The V and J genes are TRBV11-2 and TRBJ1-2, with D perhaps matching TRBD1 (6 bases). V was pared by 9 bases and J by 6 bases, with 17 bases between. CDR3 length equals 13 residues. Germline CDR1 is SGHAT and CDR2 is FQNNGV. The CDR3 coding sequence is TGTGCCAGTAGAAACAGGGCCTTCGATGGCTACACCTTC. It codes for CASRNRAFDGYTF. The whole variable domain, remainder taken from reference TRBV11-2 and TRBJ1-2, is EAGVAQSPRYKIIEKRQSVAFWCNPISGHATLYWYQQILGQGPKLLIQFQNNGVVDDSQLPKDRFSAERLKGVDSTLKIQPAKLEDSAVYLCASRNRAFDGYTFGSGTRLTVV.

This clonotype was counted between two and nine times. The V and J genes are TRBV28 and TRBJ2-5; D perhaps matches TRBD1 (6 bases). This CDR3 region has 13 residues. V lost 7 bases and J lost 5, with 14 bases in between. Germline CDR1 is MDHEN and CDR2 is SYDVKM. CDR3 region: CASMSGVRETQYF. The CDR3 DNA follows: TGTGCCAGCATGTCAGGGGTGAGGGAGACCCAGTACTTC. Drawing the rest from reference TRBV28 and TRBJ2-5, the complete variable domain is DVKVTQSSRYLVKRTGEKVFLECVQDMDHENMFWYRQDPGLGLRLIYFSYDVKMKEKGDIPEGYSVSREKKERFSLILESASTNQTSMYLCASMSGVRETQYFGPGTRLLVL.

This clonotype was found many times. V and J are TRBV6-5 and TRBJ1-1; D is possibly TRBD1 (5 bases). In germline, CDR1 is MNHEY, CDR2 SVGAGI. The germline V and J ends were trimmed by 2 bases and 0 bases, with 10 bases remaining between them. The CDR3 sequence is 15 residues long. The CDR3, as DNA: TGTGCCAGCAGTTACGCCGACAGCATGAACACTGAAGCTTTCTTT. Translating it yields CASSYADSMNTEAFF.

This clonotype was recorded many times. The chain carries TRBV9 and TRBJ2-2; TRBD2 agrees at 8 bases. The length of the CDR3 is 16 residues. Germline-derived CDR1 and CDR2 are SGDLS and YYNGEE. The junction had 4 bases not matched to a gene; V was cut back by 1 base and J by 2 bases. The CDR3 DNA follows: TGTGCCAGCAGCGTATTGGCGGGGGGAAACACCGGGGAGCTGTTTTTT. This sequence encodes CASSVLAGGNTGELFF.

With regard to this clonotype: A much larger clone is a single base away; this may be a read error. The chain has TRBV5-1 and TRBJ2-2, with D perhaps TRBD1 or TRBD2 (5 bases each). Looked up from germline, CDR1 is SGHRS and CDR2 is YFSETQ. The CDR3 totals 14 residues. The germline V and J ends were trimmed by 2 bases and 9 bases, with 14 bases remaining between them. CDR3 loop: CASSFPRGTRELFF. DNA for the CDR3: TGCGCCAGCAGCTTCCCGAGAGGGACCAGGGAGCTGTTTTTT.

The rearrangement links TRBV2 to TRBJ2-5, with D possibly being TRBD2 (5 bases). V was trimmed by 5 bases and J by 10 bases, leaving 20 bases between them. From germline, CDR1 is SNHLY and CDR2 FYNNEI. The CDR3 spans 14 residues. CDR3 nucleotides: TGTGCCAGCAGTAAGCTAGAGCTCGTACGGGGCCAGTACTTC. Its translation is CASSKLELVRGQYF. The variable domain in full, with the rest retrieved from reference TRBV2 and TRBJ2-5, is EPEVTQTPSHQVTQMGQEVILRCVPISNHLYFYWYRQILGQKVEFLVSFYNNEISEKSEIFDDQFSVERPDGSNFTLKIRSTKLEDSAMYFCASSKLELVRGQYFGPGTRLLVL.

This clonotype appeared once. The V and J genes are TRBV5-4 and TRBJ2-1; TRBD2 agrees at 8 bases. The J segment lost 8 bases and the V segment lost 4 bases, leaving 14 bases of the junction unmatched. The CDR3 has 16 residues. Per germline, CDR1 SGHNT and CDR2 YYREEE (reference sequence). The CDR3 region has the DNA TGTGCCAGCAGCCCCAGGAGGACTAGCCACAAGGATGAGCAGTTCTTC. Translation gives CASSPRRTSHKDEQFF.

This clonotype has at least ten counts. The chain has TRBV5-6 and TRBJ2-7; perhaps TRBD2 as D (7 bases). The V gene lost 7 bases and the J gene lost 3 bases, with 26 bases spanning the gap. The CDR3 sequence is 17 residues long. Per germline, CDR1 SGHDT and CDR2 YYEEEE. CDR3 residues: CASGVFGGGATGYEQYF. CDR3 sequence (DNA): TGTGCCAGCGGCGTTTTCGGTGGGGGGGCGACAGGCTACGAGCAGTACTTC.

In this sample, this clonotype turned up many times. The chain recombines TRBV3-1 with TRBJ2-3; 8 bases line up with TRBD2. Losses at the gene ends were 2 bases for V and 3 bases for J; bases not matched to a gene: 10. The CDR3 extends over 17 amino acids. Looked up from germline, CDR1 is LGHDT and CDR2 is YNNKEL (reference sequence). The CDR3: CASSQKGSGSKTDTQYF. The CDR3, as DNA: TGTGCCAGCAGCCAAAAGGGAAGCGGGAGCAAGACAGATACGCAGTATTTT.

The V gene is TRBV29-1, the J gene TRBJ2-3; D is ambiguous. The V gene lost 5 bases and the J gene lost 2 bases, with 11 bases spanning the gap. Germline V CDR1 and CDR2: SQVTM, ANQGSEA. The CDR3 loop spans 13 amino acids. CDR3 residues: CSVPGDNTDTQYF. The CDR3 nucleotides are TGCAGCGTTCCCGGCGACAACACAGATACGCAGTATTTT.

This clonotype has a count of ten or more. The chain has TRBV9 and TRBJ2-3; D unclear. Germline assignment: CDR1 SGDLS and CDR2 YYNGEE. The V end was cut by 3 bases, the J end by 1 base, with 6 bases between. The CDR3 is 13 residues long. The CDR3 DNA is TGTGCCAGCAGCGCCGCGGGCACAGATACGCAGTATTTT. Its translation: CASSAAGTDTQYF.

This clonotype was detected ten times or more. The chain links TRBV20-1 to TRBJ1-5; D is unresolved. Germline V gene sequence: CDR1 DFQATT, CDR2 SNEGSKA (reference sequence). CDR3 size: 13 residues. The germline V and J ends were trimmed by 5 bases and 1 base, with 9 bases remaining between them. The CDR3 loop reads CSAASGSNQPQHF. Here the CDR3 DNA reads TGCAGTGCTGCCAGTGGCAGCAATCAGCCCCAGCATTTT.

This clonotype was counted many times. The chain combines TRBV5-5 with TRBJ2-5; weak D call: TRBD1 (6 bases). Per the germline V gene, CDR1 is SGHKS and CDR2 is YYEKEE (reference sequence). V lost 10 bases and J lost 6, with 19 bases in between. This CDR3 is 13 amino acids long. The CDR3 region is CASLQGIAKTQYF. In DNA form, the CDR3 reads TGTGCCTCCCTACAGGGAATTGCTAAGACCCAGTACTTC.

This clonotype was seen a handful of times. J is TRBJ2-1 and V is TRBV9; TRBD2 is a possible D gene (5 bases). The CDR3 extends over 15 amino acids. Per the germline V gene, CDR1 is SGDLS and CDR2 is YYNGEE. Trimming removed 0 bases from V and 0 bases from J, with 7 bases in between. The CDR3 nucleotides are TGTGCCAGCAGCGTAGCCGGGAACTCCTACAATGAGCAGTTCTTC. It translates to CASSVAGNSYNEQFF. Combining the CDR3 with reference TRBV9 and TRBJ2-1 gives the whole variable domain DSGVTQTPKHLITATGQRVTLRCSPRSGDLSVYWYQQSLDQGLQFLIQYYNGEERAKGNILERFSAQQFPDLHSELNLSSLELGDSALYFCASSVAGNSYNEQFFGPGTRLTVL.